The sample holds a few counts of the clone carrying this TCR beta chain. Germline V gene lookup returns CDR1 SGHDT and CDR2 YYEEEE. Trimming removed 7 bases at V and 4 bases at J, with 8 bases between. This CDR3 is 11 amino acids long. These data originate in a study of T-cell memory formation after mild COVID-19. TCRdb re-analysed the 5' RACE reads in MiXCR, keeping a single row per CDR3 protein. The sample has around 110,000 distinct CDR3 sequences, around 15% seen once; the top ten hold 35% to 40%. The receptor was isolated from a man between 18 and 35 years old who had mild COVID-19 (a few samples of this study predate the infection). Cell type and time point are not known. Sequenced input: PBMCs or a T cell subset sorted from them (not recorded which). The chain joins TRBV5-6 to TRBJ1-2; tentatively, D is TRBD1 (5 bases). Here the CDR3 DNA reads TGTGCCAGCTGGGACGGCTATGGCTACACCTTC. Translation gives CASWDGYGYTF.